Each of the 24 T cell receptor beta chains below was sequenced from the same sample in a study of blood T cell repertoires in COVID-19. TCRdb keeps only in-frame clones here, not all; method: immunoSEQ multiplex PCR. Seen here are about 250,000 clones, approximately 85% observed once, and the top ten hold around 9.8%. The sample taken for sequencing was PBMCs or T cells enriched from blood (not recorded which). The source is a woman aged 45-60 years with acute COVID-19.

The rearrangement links TRBV18 to TRBJ1-2, with D perhaps TRBD1 (6 bases). The CDR3 sequence is 13 residues long. Trimming pared 3 bases from V and 6 bases from J, leaving 11 bases between. CDR1 KGHSH and CDR2 LQKENI come from the germline V gene. The DNA for the CDR3 is TGTGCCAGCTCACCGAGGGACACTGATGGCTACACCTTC. Protein product: CASSPRDTDGYTF.

This clone was counted a few times. This chain connects TRBV11-2 to TRBJ2-7, with 8 bases that match TRBD2. The V segment lost 3 bases and the J segment 3 bases; nucleotides outside the gene matches: 10. This CDR3 has 16 amino acids. The germline V gene has CDR1 SGHAT and CDR2 FQNNGV. In nucleotides, the CDR3 is TGTGCCAGCAGCTTGATAGCGGGACCTAACCTCTACGAGCAGTACTTC. This codes for CASSLIAGPNLYEQYF.

This clone was counted a single time. This chain joins TRBV29-1 and TRBJ1-1; weak D call: TRBD1 (5 bases). V lost 3 bases and J lost 4, with 9 bases in between. Germline assignment: CDR1 SQVTM and CDR2 ANQGSEA. The CDR3 extends over 12 amino acids. The CDR3 DNA follows: TGCAGCGTTGATTCGGGGGGCACTGAAGCTTTCTTT. This sequence encodes CSVDSGGTEAFF.

Notes on this clone: This CDR3 is also generated by other DNA sequences in the sample. This chain connects TRBV19 to TRBJ2-2; D is unresolved. CDR1 LNHDA and CDR2 SQIVND come from the germline V gene (reference sequence). CDR3 length: 15 amino acids. V dropped 3 bases and J dropped 1 base, with 9 bases sitting between them. The CDR3 here is CASSILAGNTGELFF. DNA of the CDR3: TGTGCCAGTAGTATTTTGGCAGGGAACACCGGGGAGCTGTTTTTT.

This chain connects TRBV18 to TRBJ2-7; 9 nucleotides match TRBD1. Germline CDR1 KGHSH, CDR2 LQKENI. The length of the CDR3 is 17 residues. The V gene end was trimmed by 0 bases and the J gene end by 2 bases; junction bases not matched to a gene: 8. CDR3 bases: TGTGCCAGCTCACCACCACCGGTCGGGACAGGGACCTACGAGCAGTACTTC. Its protein is CASSPPPVGTGTYEQYF.

The CDR3 spells CASSITGGPRNEQFF. The CDR3 bases are TGTGCCAGTAGTATAACGGGGGGGCCTCGGAATGAGCAGTTCTTC. The chain recombines TRBV19 with TRBJ2-1, with 8 positions matching TRBD2. The CDR3 is 15 residues long. Germline CDR1 LNHDA, CDR2 SQIVND (reference sequence). With 2 bases clipped from V and 7 bases from J, the junction kept 7 bases outside the gene matches.

V and J are TRBV4-2 and TRBJ1-3; D possibly corresponds to TRBD1 (6 bases). The CDR3 contains 19 residues. The V and J ends lost 0 bases and 2 bases respectively, with 20 bases between them. The germline V gene has CDR1 LGHNA and CDR2 YNFKEQ. As DNA, the CDR3 is TGTGCCAGCAGCCAAGATAGGGGGGGTCAGGGGACCGCTGGAAACACCATATATTTT. Its protein product is CASSQDRGGQGTAGNTIYF.

The V and J genes are TRBV11-2 and TRBJ1-1; D might be TRBD1 (6 bases). V was shortened by 2 bases and J by 0 bases, with 7 bases between the two germline ends. Germline CDR1 is SGHAT and CDR2 is FQNNGV. The CDR3 has 14 amino acids. The CDR3 DNA sequence: TGTGCCAGCAGCTTACAGGGGATGAACACTGAAGCTTTCTTT. Residues: CASSLQGMNTEAFF.

Note on this clone: Relative to the germline gene, one junction end is altered; a read error may explain this. The CDR3 coding sequence is TGTGCCTGGAGTGTGACCAGGTCCTCTTTCGGCGAGGGGGTCCTTTTT. It is translated as CAWSVTRSSFGEGVLF. This chain uses TRBV30 with TRBJ1-4; tentatively, D is TRBD1 (6 bases). This CDR3 comprises 16 residues. The germline CDR1 and CDR2 sequences are GTSNPN and SVGIG (reference sequence).

About this clone: This likely comes from a read error, as the CDR3 has no conserved phenylalanine or tryptophan at its end. It is unclear where the CDR3 begins or ends on the DNA, so no DNA is shown, and the CDR3 is as TCRdb lists it. The gene calls are TRBV7-2 and TRBJ1-6; the DNA was not used to check the table's D call, TRBD1. Including both end residues, the CDR3 is 11 amino acids long. The germline V gene has CDR1 SGHTA and CDR2 FQGNSA. This CDR3 reads CASTAYLGVTV.

This sequence joins TRBV10-3 and TRBJ1-6; 8 nucleotides align to TRBD1. This CDR3 is 15 amino acids long. In germline, CDR1 is ENHRY, CDR2 SYGVKD. Trimming removed 0 bases from V and 7 bases from J; junction bases left unmatched: 2. The CDR3 DNA reads as TGTGCCATCAGTGAGTCGGCAGGGGGCAATTCACCCCTCCACTTT. It yields the protein CAISESAGGNSPLHF.

The sample holds one count of this clone. The chain couples TRBV5-1 to TRBJ1-2; 7 positions match TRBD1. The germline V gene has CDR1 SGHRS and CDR2 YFSETQ. This CDR3 has 13 residues. Unmatched junction bases numbered 1, after V lost 5 bases and J lost 0 bases. The CDR3 sequence is CASRGTANYGYTF. The CDR3 nucleotides read TGCGCCAGCAGGGGGACAGCTAACTATGGCTACACCTTC.

This clone appeared once. This chain links TRBV7-9 with TRBJ1-2, with D uncertain. This CDR3 has 12 amino acids. From germline, CDR1 is SEHNR and CDR2 FQNEAQ (reference sequence). Trimming shortened V by 3 bases and J by 8 bases, and 10 bases separated the two germline ends. The CDR3 bases are TGTGCCAGCAGCTTGAGTCTGCGGGGCTACACCTTC. Translation gives CASSLSLRGYTF.

The CDR3, as DNA: TGTGCCAGCAGCCTAGAGGCTAGCGGGGGCCTTAGGGAGCAGTTCTTC. This codes for CASSLEASGGLREQFF. The rearrangement uses TRBV3-1 (or the pseudogene TRBV3-2) and TRBJ2-1; 10 nucleotides align to TRBD2. The CDR3 extends over 16 amino acids. The V and J ends lost 4 bases and 10 bases, in that order; junction bases with no gene match: 13. The V gene's germline CDR1 is LGHDT and CDR2 YNNKEL (reference sequence).

The rearrangement links TRBV19 to TRBJ1-1, with TRBD1 matching over 7 bases. Losses at the gene ends were 6 bases for V and 3 bases for J; bases not matched to a gene: 4. CDR1 is LNHDA, CDR2 SQIVND, per germline (reference sequence). The CDR3 is 13 residues long. CDR3 coding DNA: TGTGCCAGTAGGTTCGACAGGGACACTGAAGCTTTCTTT. Amino acids: CASRFDRDTEAFF.

The chain combines TRBV5-8 with TRBJ2-3, with D maybe TRBD2 (6 bases). Germline CDR1 is SGHTS and CDR2 is YDEGEE. V lost 5 bases and J lost 10, with 17 bases in between. The CDR3 is made up of 13 amino acids. As DNA, the CDR3 is TGTGCCAGCAGTCTCCCCGGGGGTGACGCGCAGTATTTT. Its translation: CASSLPGGDAQYF. The whole variable domain, filled in from reference TRBV5-8 and TRBJ2-3, reads EAGVTQSPTHLIKTRGQQATLRCSPISGHTSVYWYQQALGLGLQFLLWYDEGEERNRGNFPPRFSGRQFPNYSSELNVNALELEDSALYLCASSLPGGDAQYFGPGTRLTVL.

The V call is TRBV19, the J call TRBJ1-1; D possibly corresponds to TRBD1 (5 bases). This CDR3 contains 16 residues. The V and J ends lost 3 bases and 4 bases respectively, with 18 bases between them. The V gene's germline CDR1 is LNHDA and CDR2 SQIVND (reference sequence). CDR3 sequence: CASSIGAGRVGTEAFF. The CDR3 bases are TGTGCCAGTAGTATCGGCGCAGGGAGGGTGGGCACTGAAGCTTTCTTT. The entire variable domain, with the rest obtained from reference TRBV19 and TRBJ1-1, is as follows: DGGITQSPKYLFRKEGQNVTLSCEQNLNHDAMYWYRQDPGQGLRLIYYSQIVNDFQKGDIAEGYSVSREKKESFPLTVTSAQKNPTAFYLCASSIGAGRVGTEAFFGQGTRLTVV.

The chain has TRBV2 and TRBJ2-7, with TRBD2 identical over 11 bases. Unmatched junction bases numbered 4, after V lost 7 bases and J lost 5 bases. The CDR3 has 13 residues. Germline V gives CDR1 SNHLY, CDR2 FYNNEI. The CDR3 is CASNLAGGHEQYF. DNA of the CDR3: TGTGCCAGCAACCTAGCGGGGGGACACGAGCAGTACTTC.

In this sample, this clone turned up once. This chain links TRBV30 with TRBJ1-1; D gene ambiguous. V lost 2 bases, J lost 2 bases, and 6 bases lay in between. The germline CDR1 and CDR2 sequences are GTSNPN and SVGIG (reference sequence). This CDR3 comprises 12 residues. The CDR3 DNA reads TGTGCCTGGAGTAAACATAACACTGAAGCTTTCTTT. It specifies CAWSKHNTEAFF.

The chain employs TRBV3-1 (or the pseudogene TRBV3-2) and TRBJ1-1; no clear D gene. Germline CDR1 LGHDT, CDR2 YNNKEL (reference sequence). The CDR3 runs to 12 residues. Trimming removed 10 bases from V and 2 bases from J, with 11 bases in between. The CDR3 nucleotides are TGTGCCACCACGGACTCCAACACTGAAGCTTTCTTT. This codes for CATTDSNTEAFF.

This clone was observed a few times. V is TRBV27 and J is TRBJ1-4; D is undetermined. Deletions cut 4 bases from V and 7 bases from J, with 16 bases between. Germline assignment: CDR1 MNHEY and CDR2 SMNVEV (reference sequence). The CDR3 contains 15 residues. CDR3 protein: CASSSAPSTREKLFF. CDR3 nucleotide sequence: TGTGCCAGCAGTTCAGCTCCCTCGACTCGTGAAAAACTGTTTTTT.

The CDR3, as DNA: TGTGCCAGCAGTCAGGGTCCTGCTGGTAATTCACCCCTCCACTTT. Protein sequence: CASSQGPAGNSPLHF. The gene calls are TRBV6-5 and TRBJ1-6, with TRBD1 as a possible D gene (5 bases). Germline loops: CDR1 MNHEY, CDR2 SVGAGI. CDR3 length: 15 amino acids. V gave up 5 bases and J gave up 6 bases, with 14 bases separating them.

The chain joins TRBV19 to TRBJ1-1, with D unclear. With 8 bases removed from V and 2 bases from J, the gap between germline ends came to 18 bases. This CDR3 has 15 amino acids. CDR1 and CDR2 (germline): LNHDA, SQIVND (reference sequence). The CDR3 DNA is TGTGCCAGTTTTTTGACCCCAGGTACTAACACTGAAGCTTTCTTT. Residues: CASFLTPGTNTEAFF.

On this clone itself: At one end, the junction sequence differs from germline, possibly due to a read error. CDR3 DNA: TGTGCCAGCAGCTACTTGACAGGGGGTCACGAGCAGTTCTTC. Its translation is CASSYLTGGHEQFF. J is TRBJ2-1 and V is TRBV6-5; TRBD1 aligns across 9 bases. CDR1 and CDR2 (germline): MNHEY, SVGAGI. The CDR3 contains 14 residues.